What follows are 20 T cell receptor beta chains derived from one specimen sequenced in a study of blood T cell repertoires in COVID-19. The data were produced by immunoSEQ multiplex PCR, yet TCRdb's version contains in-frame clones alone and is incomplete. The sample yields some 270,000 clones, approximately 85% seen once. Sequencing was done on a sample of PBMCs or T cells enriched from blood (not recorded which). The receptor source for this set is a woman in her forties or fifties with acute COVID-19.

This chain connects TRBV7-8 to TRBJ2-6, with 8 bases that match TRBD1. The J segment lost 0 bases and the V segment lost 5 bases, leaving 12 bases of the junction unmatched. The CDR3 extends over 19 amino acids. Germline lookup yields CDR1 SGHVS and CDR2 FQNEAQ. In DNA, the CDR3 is TGTGCCAGCAGCCCGCTCCGGACAGGGCCAAACTCTGGGGCCAACGTCCTGACTTTC. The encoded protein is CASSPLRTGPNSGANVLTF.

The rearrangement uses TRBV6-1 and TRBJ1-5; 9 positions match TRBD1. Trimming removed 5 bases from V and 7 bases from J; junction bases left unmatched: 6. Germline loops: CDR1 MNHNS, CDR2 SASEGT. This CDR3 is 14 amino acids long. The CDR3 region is CASSQDRGGQPQHF. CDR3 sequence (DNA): TGTGCCAGCAGTCAGGACAGGGGTGGGCAGCCCCAGCATTTT.

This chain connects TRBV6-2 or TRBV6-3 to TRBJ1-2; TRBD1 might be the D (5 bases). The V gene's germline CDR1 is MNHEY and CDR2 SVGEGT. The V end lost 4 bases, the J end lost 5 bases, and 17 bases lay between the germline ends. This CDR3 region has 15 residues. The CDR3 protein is CASSSRLGRQYGYTF. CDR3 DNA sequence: TGTGCCAGCAGTTCCCGACTAGGAAGACAGTATGGCTACACCTTC.

Here the CDR3 DNA reads TGTGCCAGTAGTCTCACACAAGGGACAGGGTTGGGCGAGCAGTACTTC. Translating gives CASSLTQGTGLGEQYF. V usage is TRBV19 and J usage is TRBJ2-7; 9 positions agree with TRBD1. The germline gives CDR1 LNHDA, CDR2 SQIVND (reference sequence). Trimming cost V 5 bases and J 6 bases; bases outside gene matches: 14. This CDR3 is 16 amino acids long.

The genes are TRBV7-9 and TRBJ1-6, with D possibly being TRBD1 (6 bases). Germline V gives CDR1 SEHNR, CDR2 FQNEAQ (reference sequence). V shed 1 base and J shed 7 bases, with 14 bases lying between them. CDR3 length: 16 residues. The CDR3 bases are TGTGCCAGCAGCTTAGGAGGTCGCCAGGGGAATTCACCCCTCCACTTT. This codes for CASSLGGRQGNSPLHF.

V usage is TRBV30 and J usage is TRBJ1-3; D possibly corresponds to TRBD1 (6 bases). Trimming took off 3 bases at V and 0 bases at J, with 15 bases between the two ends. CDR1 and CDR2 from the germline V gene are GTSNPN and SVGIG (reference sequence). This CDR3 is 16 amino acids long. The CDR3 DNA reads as TGTGCCTGGAGCGTTACTCGCAGGGGCTCTGGAAACACCATATATTTT. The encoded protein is CAWSVTRRGSGNTIYF.

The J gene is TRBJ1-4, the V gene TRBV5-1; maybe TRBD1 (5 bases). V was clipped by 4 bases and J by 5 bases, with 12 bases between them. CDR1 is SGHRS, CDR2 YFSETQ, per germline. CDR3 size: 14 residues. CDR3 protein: CASSPDKGNEKLFF. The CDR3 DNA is TGCGCCAGCAGCCCGGACAAGGGAAATGAAAAACTGTTTTTT.

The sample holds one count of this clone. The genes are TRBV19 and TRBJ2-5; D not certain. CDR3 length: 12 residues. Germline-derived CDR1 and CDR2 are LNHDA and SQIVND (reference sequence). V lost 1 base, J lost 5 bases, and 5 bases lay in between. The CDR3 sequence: CASSIAGETQYF. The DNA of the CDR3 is TGTGCCAGTAGTATAGCCGGGGAGACCCAGTACTTC.

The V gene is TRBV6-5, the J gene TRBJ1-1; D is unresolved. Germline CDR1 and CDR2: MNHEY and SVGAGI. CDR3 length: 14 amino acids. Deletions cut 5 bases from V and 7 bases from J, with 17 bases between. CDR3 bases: TGTGCCAGCAGTCCCCTACAGCGGCCTGTTGAAGCTTTCTTT. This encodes CASSPLQRPVEAFF.

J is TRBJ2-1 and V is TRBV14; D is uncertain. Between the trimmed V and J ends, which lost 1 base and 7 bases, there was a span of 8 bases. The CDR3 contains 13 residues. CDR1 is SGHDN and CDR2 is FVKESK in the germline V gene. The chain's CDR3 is CASSQVAFNEQFF. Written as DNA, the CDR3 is TGTGCCAGCAGCCAAGTGGCCTTTAATGAGCAGTTCTTC.

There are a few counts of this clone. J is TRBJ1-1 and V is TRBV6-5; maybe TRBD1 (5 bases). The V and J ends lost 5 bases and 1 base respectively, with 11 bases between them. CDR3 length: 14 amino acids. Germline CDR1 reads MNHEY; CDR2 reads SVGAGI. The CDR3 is CASSNRDRNTEAFF. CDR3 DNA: TGTGCCAGCAGTAACCGAGACAGGAACACTGAAGCTTTCTTT.

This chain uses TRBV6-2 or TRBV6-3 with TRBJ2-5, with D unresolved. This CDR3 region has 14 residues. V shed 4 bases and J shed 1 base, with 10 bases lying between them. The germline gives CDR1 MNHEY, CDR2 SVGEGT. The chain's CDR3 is CASSLVPIQETQYF. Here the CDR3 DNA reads TGTGCCAGCAGTTTAGTCCCTATCCAAGAGACCCAGTACTTC.

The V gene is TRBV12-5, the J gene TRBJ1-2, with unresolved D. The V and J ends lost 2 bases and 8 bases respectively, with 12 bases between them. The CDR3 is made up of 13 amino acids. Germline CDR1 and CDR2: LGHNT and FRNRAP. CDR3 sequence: CASGLKSPVGYTF. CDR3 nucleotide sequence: TGTGCTAGTGGTTTGAAAAGCCCGGTAGGCTACACCTTC. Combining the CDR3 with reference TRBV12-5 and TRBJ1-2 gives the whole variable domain DARVTQTPRHKVTEMGQEVTMRCQPILGHNTVFWYRQTMMQGLELLAYFRNRAPLDDSGMPKDRFSAEMPDATLATLKIQPSEPRDSAVYFCASGLKSPVGYTFGSGTRLTVV.

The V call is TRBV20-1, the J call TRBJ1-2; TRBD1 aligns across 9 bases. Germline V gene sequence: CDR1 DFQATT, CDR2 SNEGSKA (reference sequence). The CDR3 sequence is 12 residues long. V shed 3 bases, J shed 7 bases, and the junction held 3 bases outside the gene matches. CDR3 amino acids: CSASRGQGGYTF. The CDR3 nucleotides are TGCAGTGCTAGTAGGGGACAGGGTGGCTACACCTTC.

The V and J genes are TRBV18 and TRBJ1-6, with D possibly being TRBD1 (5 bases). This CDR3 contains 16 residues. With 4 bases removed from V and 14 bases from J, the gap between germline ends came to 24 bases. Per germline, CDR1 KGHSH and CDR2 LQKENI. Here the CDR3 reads CASSQSGGTEEGSLHF. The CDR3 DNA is TGTGCCAGCTCACAATCCGGAGGGACGGAAGAAGGATCCCTCCACTTT. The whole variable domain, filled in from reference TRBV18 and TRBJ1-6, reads NAGVMQNPRHLVRRRGQEARLRCSPMKGHSHVYWYRQLPEEGLKFMVYLQKENIIDESGMPKERFSAEFPKEGPSILRIQQVVRGDSAAYFCASSQSGGTEEGSLHFGNGTRLTVT.

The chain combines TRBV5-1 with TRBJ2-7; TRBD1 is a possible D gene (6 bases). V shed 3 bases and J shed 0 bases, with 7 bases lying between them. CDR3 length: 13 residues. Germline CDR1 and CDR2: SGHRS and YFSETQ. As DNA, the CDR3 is TGCGCCAGCAGCTCGGACAGCTCCTACGAGCAGTACTTC. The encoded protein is CASSSDSSYEQYF.

The CDR3 nucleotides are TGCGCCAGCAGTGCTAGCGGGGGAGGGACCGGGGAGCTGTTTTTT. Residues: CASSASGGGTGELFF. The chain links TRBV10-2 to TRBJ2-2; 10 bases are shared with TRBD2. The V gene end was trimmed by 4 bases and the J gene end by 5 bases; junction bases not matched to a gene: 4. Germline assignment: CDR1 WSHSY and CDR2 SAAADI. The CDR3 is 15 amino acids.

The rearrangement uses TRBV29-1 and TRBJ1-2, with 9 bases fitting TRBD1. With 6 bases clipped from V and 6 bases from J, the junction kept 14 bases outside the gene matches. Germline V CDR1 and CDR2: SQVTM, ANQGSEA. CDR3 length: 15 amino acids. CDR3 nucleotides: TGCAGCGTCCACGGAGACAGGGGGGTTTCAGATGGCTACACCTTC. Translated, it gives CSVHGDRGVSDGYTF. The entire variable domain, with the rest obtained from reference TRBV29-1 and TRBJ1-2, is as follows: SAVISQKPSRDICQRGTSLTIQCQVDSQVTMMFWYRQQPGQSLTLIATANQGSEATYESGFVIDKFPISRPNLTFSTLTVSNMSPEDSSIYLCSVHGDRGVSDGYTFGSGTRLTVV.

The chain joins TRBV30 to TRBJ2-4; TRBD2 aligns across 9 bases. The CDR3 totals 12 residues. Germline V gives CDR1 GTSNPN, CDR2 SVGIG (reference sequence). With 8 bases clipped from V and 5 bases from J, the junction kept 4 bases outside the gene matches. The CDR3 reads CAQTSGQNIQYF. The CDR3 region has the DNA TGTGCCCAGACTAGCGGTCAAAACATTCAGTACTTC.

DNA for the CDR3: TGCAGCGCAGGGGGGCAGCGGGGCAATGAGCAGTTCTTC. This translates into CSAGGQRGNEQFF. J is TRBJ2-1 and V is TRBV29-1; the D call may be TRBD1 or TRBD2 (7 bases each). This CDR3 has 13 amino acids. The V gene lost 7 bases and the J gene lost 6 bases, with 16 bases spanning the gap. Germline loops: CDR1 SQVTM, CDR2 ANQGSEA.